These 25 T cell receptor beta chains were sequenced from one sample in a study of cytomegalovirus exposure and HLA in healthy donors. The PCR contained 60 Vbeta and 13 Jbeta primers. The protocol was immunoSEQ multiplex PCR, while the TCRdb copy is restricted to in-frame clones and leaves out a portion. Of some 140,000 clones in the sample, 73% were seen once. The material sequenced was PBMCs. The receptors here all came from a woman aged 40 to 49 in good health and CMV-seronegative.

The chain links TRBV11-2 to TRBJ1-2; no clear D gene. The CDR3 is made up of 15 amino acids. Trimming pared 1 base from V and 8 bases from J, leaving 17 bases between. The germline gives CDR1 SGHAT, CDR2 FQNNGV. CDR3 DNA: TGTGCCAGCAGCTTAGCTTTCAACCGGGTCGAAGGCTACACCTTC. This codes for CASSLAFNRVEGYTF.

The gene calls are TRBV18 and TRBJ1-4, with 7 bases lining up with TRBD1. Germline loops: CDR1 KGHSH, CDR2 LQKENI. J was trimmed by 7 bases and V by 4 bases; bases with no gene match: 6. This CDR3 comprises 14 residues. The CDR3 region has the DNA TGTGCCAGCTCACGCACAGGGGTGGTTGAAAAACTGTTTTTT. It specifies CASSRTGVVEKLFF. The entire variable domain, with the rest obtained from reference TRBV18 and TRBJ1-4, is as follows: NAGVMQNPRHLVRRRGQEARLRCSPMKGHSHVYWYRQLPEEGLKFMVYLQKENIIDESGMPKERFSAEFPKEGPSILRIQQVVRGDSAAYFCASSRTGVVEKLFFGSGTQLSVL.

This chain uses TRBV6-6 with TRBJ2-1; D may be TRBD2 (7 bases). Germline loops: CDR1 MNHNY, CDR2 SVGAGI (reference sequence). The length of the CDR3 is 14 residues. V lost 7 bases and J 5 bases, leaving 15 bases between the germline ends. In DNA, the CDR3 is TGTGCCAGCATTAGGGGGGGATTGGACAATGAGCAGTTCTTC. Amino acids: CASIRGGLDNEQFF.

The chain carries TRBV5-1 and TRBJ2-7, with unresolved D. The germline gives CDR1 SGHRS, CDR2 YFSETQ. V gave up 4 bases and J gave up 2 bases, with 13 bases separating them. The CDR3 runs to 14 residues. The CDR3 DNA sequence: TGCGCCAGCAGCCTTGCTGGAGAGGCCTACGAGCAGTACTTC. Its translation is CASSLAGEAYEQYF.

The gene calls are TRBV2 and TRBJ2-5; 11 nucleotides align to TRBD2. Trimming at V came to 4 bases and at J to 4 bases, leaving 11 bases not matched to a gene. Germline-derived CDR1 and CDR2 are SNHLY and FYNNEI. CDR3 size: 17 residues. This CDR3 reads CASSGLASGGPRETQYF. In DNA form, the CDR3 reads TGTGCCAGCAGTGGTTTGGCTAGCGGGGGGCCGCGAGAGACCCAGTACTTC.

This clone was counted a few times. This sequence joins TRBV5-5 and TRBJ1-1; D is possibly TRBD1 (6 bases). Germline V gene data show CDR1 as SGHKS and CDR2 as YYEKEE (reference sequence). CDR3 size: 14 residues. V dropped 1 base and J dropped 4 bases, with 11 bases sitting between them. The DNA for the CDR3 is TGTGCCAGCAGCTTGACAGGGTTCAGCACTGAAGCTTTCTTT. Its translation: CASSLTGFSTEAFF.

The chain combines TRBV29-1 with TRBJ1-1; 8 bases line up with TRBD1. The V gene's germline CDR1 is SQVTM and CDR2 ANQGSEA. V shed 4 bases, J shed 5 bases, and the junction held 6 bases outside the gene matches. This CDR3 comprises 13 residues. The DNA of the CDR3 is TGCAGCGTTGGGGGACAGGTGGGTACTGAAGCTTTCTTT. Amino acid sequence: CSVGGQVGTEAFF.

In DNA, the CDR3 is TGTGCCAGCTCACCACCGAGAACAGGCGGACCCACTAGCAATCAGCCCCAGCATTTT. Translating it yields CASSPPRTGGPTSNQPQHF. The J gene is TRBJ1-5, the V gene TRBV18; D possibly corresponds to TRBD1 (5 bases). Germline V lookup: CDR1 KGHSH, CDR2 LQKENI. The CDR3 runs to 19 residues. V lost 0 bases to trimming and J lost 0 bases, with 18 bases between them.

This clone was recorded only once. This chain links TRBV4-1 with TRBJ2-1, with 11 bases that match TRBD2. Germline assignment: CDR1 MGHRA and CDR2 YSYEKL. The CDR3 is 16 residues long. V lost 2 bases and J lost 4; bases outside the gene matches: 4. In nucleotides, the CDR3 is TGCGCCAGCAGCCAACAACTAGCGGGGGTTTACAATGAGCAGTTCTTC. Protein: CASSQQLAGVYNEQFF.

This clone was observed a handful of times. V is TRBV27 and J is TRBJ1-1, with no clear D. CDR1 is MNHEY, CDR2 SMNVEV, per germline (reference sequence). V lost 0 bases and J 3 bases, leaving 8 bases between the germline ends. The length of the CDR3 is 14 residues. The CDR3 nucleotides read TGTGCCAGCAGTTTATCGTCGGGTTACACTGAAGCTTTCTTT. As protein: CASSLSSGYTEAFF.

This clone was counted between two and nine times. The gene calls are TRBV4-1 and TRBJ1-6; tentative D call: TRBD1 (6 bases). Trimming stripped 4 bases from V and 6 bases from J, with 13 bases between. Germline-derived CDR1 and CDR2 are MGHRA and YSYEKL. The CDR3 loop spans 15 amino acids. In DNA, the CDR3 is TGCGCCAGCAGCCCGTGGACAGAGCCTAATTCACCCCTCCACTTT. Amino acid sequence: CASSPWTEPNSPLHF.

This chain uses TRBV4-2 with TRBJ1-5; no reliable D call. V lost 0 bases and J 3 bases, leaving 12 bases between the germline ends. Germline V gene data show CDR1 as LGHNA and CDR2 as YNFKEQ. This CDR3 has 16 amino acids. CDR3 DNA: TGTGCCAGCAGCCAAGATCCCGGTCAGGACAATCAGCCCCAGCATTTT. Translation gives CASSQDPGQDNQPQHF.

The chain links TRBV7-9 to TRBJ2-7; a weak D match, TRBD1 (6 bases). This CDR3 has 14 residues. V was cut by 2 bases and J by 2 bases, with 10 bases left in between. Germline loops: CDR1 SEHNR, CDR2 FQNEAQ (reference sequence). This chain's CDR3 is CASSLRTDTYEQYF. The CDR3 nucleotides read TGTGCCAGCAGCTTAAGGACAGATACCTACGAGCAGTACTTC. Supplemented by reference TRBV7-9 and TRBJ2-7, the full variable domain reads DTGVSQNPRHKITKRGQNVTFRCDPISEHNRLYWYRQTLGQGPEFLTYFQNEAQLEKSRLLSDRFSAERPKGSFSTLEIQRTEQGDSAMYLCASSLRTDTYEQYFGPGTRLTVT.

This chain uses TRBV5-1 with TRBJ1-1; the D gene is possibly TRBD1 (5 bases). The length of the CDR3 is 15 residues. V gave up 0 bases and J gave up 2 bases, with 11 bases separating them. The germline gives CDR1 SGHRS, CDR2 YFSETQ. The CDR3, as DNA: TGCGCCAGCAGCTTGGGCGCCAGGGTAAACACTGAAGCTTTCTTT. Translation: CASSLGARVNTEAFF.

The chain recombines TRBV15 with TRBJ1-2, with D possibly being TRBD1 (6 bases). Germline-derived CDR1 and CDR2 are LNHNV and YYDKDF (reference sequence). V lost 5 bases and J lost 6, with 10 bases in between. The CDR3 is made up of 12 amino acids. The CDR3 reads CATSGHRDGYTF. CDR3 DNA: TGTGCCACCAGCGGACACAGGGATGGCTACACCTTC.

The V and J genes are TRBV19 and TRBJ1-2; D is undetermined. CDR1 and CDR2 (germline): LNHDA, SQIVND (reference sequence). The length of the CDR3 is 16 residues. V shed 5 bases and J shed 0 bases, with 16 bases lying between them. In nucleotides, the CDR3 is TGTGCCAGTAGTCCGACTCGTCAGAGCGCTAACTATGGCTACACCTTC. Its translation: CASSPTRQSANYGYTF.

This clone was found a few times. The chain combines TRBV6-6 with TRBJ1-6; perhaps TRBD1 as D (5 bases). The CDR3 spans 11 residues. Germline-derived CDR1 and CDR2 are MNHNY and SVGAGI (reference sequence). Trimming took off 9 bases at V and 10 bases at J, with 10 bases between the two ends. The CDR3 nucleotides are TGTGCCAGTGCAGGGAACTCACCCCTCCACTTT. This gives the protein CASAGNSPLHF.

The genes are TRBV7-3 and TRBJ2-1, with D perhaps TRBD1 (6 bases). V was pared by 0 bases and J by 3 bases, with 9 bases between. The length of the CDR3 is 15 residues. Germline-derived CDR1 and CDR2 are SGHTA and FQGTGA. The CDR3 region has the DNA TGTGCCAGCAGCTTAACAGGGGACAACTACAATGAGCAGTTCTTC. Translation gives CASSLTGDNYNEQFF.

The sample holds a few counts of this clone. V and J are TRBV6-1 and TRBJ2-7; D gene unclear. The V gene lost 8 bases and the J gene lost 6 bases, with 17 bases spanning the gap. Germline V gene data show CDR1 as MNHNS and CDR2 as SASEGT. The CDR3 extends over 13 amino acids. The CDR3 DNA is TGTGCCAGCTCTGTCAGGCGCAATTCCGAGCAGTACGTC. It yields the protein CASSVRRNSEQYV.

CDR3 region: CATSRVQGIVNTEAFF. The CDR3 DNA sequence: TGTGCCACCAGCAGAGTTCAGGGGATCGTGAACACTGAAGCTTTCTTT. The rearrangement joins TRBV15 to TRBJ1-1; tentative D call: TRBD1 (6 bases). Trimming pared 1 base from V and 0 bases from J, leaving 12 bases between. The CDR3 spans 16 residues. From germline, CDR1 is LNHNV and CDR2 YYDKDF (reference sequence).

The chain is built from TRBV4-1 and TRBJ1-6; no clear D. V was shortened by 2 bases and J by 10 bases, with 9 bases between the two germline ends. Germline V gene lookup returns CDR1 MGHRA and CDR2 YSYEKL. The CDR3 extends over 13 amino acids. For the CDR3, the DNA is TGCGCCAGCAGCCAATCGCTGGAGTCACCCCTCCACTTT. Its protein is CASSQSLESPLHF.

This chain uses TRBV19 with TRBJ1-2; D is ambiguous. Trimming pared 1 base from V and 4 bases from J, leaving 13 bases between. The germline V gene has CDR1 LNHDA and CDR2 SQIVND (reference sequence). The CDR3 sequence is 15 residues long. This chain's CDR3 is CASSIGRGQTYGYTF. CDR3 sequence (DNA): TGTGCCAGTAGTATAGGAAGAGGCCAGACCTATGGCTACACCTTC.

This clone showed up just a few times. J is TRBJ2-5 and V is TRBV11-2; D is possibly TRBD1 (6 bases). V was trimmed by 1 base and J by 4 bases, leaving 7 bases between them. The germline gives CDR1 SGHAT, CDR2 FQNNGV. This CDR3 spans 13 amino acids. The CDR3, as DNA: TGTGCCAGCAGCTTAGCAGGGGCAGAGACCCAGTACTTC. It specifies CASSLAGAETQYF.

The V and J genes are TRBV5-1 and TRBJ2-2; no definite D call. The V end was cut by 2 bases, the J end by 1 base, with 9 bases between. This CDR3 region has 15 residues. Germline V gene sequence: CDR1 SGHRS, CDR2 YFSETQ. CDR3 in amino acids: CASSLTNRNTGELFF. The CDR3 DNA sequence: TGCGCCAGCAGCTTAACCAATAGGAACACCGGGGAGCTGTTTTTT.

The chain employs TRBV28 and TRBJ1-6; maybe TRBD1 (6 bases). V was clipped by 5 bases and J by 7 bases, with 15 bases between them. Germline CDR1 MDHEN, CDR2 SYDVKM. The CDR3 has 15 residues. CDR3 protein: CASSGAGVENSPLHF. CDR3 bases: TGTGCCAGCAGTGGAGCAGGGGTTGAGAATTCACCCCTCCACTTT.